Detailed here is one T cell receptor (beta chain). This clone was recorded once. No cognate antigen has been identified for it. Base quality data are lacking; no much larger clone is found one base away. This entry is derived from a study of cytomegalovirus exposure and HLA in healthy donors (dated by TCRdb to the late 2010s). With respect to the entire study: In an earlier analysis of 587 of the donors, 250 to 350 Gb of sequence data and roughly 100 million unique TCR beta sequences from roughly 180 million T cells were reported. To predict cytomegalovirus infection status, the study combined high-throughput TCR immunosequencing, statistical association of individual TCRs with disease status, and machine learning. Among the 398 genotyped donors, roughly 80% belonged to the genetic ancestry cluster associated with self-reported Caucasian donors. Alongside the repertoire data, information on donor age, sex, ethnicity and CMV serostatus was compiled. In an earlier analysis of a few hundred of the donors, high-throughput TCR beta sequencing was used to judge whether each TCR beta V gene segment behaved as functional or pseudogenic. Among about 410 genotyped donors of the cohort, an average of roughly 230,000 unique TCR beta nucleotide sequences was sequenced per donor, of which about 18% were non-productive. The number of typed donors differed by locus: about 629-630 for A, B, C, DRB1 and DQB1; 522 for DQA1; 606 for DPA1; and around 450 for DPB1. A later analysis re-examined previously published TCR beta repertoires from just over 650 donors and added high-resolution HLA genotyping to investigate patterns of TCR occurrence. Roughly 5 DR-DQ haplotypes were handled as single units for association and clustering because linkage in the cohort was strong. Genome-wide SNP genotypes for about 65% of the 666 donors were used in a later genetic analysis, which treated that subset as a discovery cohort. Every repertoire in the discovery cohort had been generated on one and the same sequencing platform. The T cell repertoires of under 700 subjects were profiled by immunosequencing and related to cytomegalovirus serostatus. The later analysis used no new phenotypic data to find candidate immune exposures, relying instead on TCR beta sequences and their occurrence across donors. The study aimed to test whether cataloging public T cell receptors could reveal signatures of past pathogen exposure. Around 300 gigabases of sequencing data and tens of millions of unique TCR sequences were included in an early release covering 500 to 750 HLA-typed donors. HLA typing included class I and class II loci at four-digit resolution. In addition to the first cohort of several hundred subjects, a separate validation cohort of about 120 different subjects was used.

The cohort comprised 710 or so healthy bone marrow donors. At the time of sampling, all cohort members were nominally healthy, though unrecorded immune exposures were likely present. The donor tested CMV seropositive, placing the donor among the 289 seropositive members of the cohort. Each donor provided a peripheral blood sample, and peripheral blood mononuclear cells were used for TCR beta sequencing. The Qiagen DNeasy Blood Extraction Kit was used to extract genomic DNA from the blood cell samples. Study-wide findings and limitations: The classifier was reported to diagnose cytomegalovirus status with high specificity and sensitivity in both the original and validation cohorts. Because HLA typing was unavailable for some donors at each locus, only the typed subset was used in association tests. A later analysis associated 16,951 TCR beta sequences with specific HLA alleles at a false discovery rate of 0.05. A later analysis found that most CMV-associated TCR beta chains appeared HLA-restricted, with HLA associations seemingly driven largely by CMV exposure. Most TCR sequences were seen in very few donors, while some public TCRs were found in many individuals. In an earlier analysis of several hundred of the donors, most TCR beta V segments were observed in productive rearrangements about 87% or about 30% of the time, broadly matching IMGT annotations. V-gene and J-gene trimming of TCR beta chains was associated with a missense DCLRE1C variant in a later genetic analysis, and the association was replicated in an independent cohort. In a later analysis, HLA-associated TCR beta chains were found to be more clonally expanded and to have lower generation probabilities than equally common non-associated chains. For the cohort, immune exposure information was limited to CMV serostatus. Compared with the roughly 670-donor mean, donors in an Asian-associated ancestry cluster had fewer N-insertions in productive TCRs, according to a later genetic analysis. Assigning TCR associations to individual alleles was difficult when HLA alleles, especially DR and DQ, strongly co-occurred. Linkage disequilibrium might explain the correlated functional status among segregating V segments, but an unknown experimental factor could not be ruled out. A few of the identified cytomegalovirus-associated TCR beta chains were confirmed in vitro to be specific for cytomegalovirus antigens. Because the 87-base-pair reads could not distinguish some IMGT-functional V segments, including TRBV6-2 and TRBV6-3, those segments were excluded. According to the authors, the approach could potentially be generalized to other disease states and immunological phenotypes. In this cohort, only TCR beta chains were sequenced, and detectable features were limited by the absence of alpha or paired-chain data. In the study, 150 to 200 TCR beta chains were listed as associated with cytomegalovirus. In a later analysis, several top co-occurrence clusters were reported to appear linked to parvovirus B19, influenza, CMV and Epstein-Barr virus. A further reported finding was that TCR beta sequences accurately predicted the HLA-A and HLA-B alleles for most subjects in the first cohort. A group of highly shared sequence variants was considered likely to be a technical artifact of the sequencing pipeline. According to a later analysis, TCR association rates differed among HLA loci, with DRB1 alleles showing the most associated TCRs and HLA-C alleles showing the fewest. Seventeen rarely observed V segments, including chromosome 9 orphons, were excluded from the earlier analysis of 550 to 700 of the donors because counts were too low. Presence/absence analyses assumed roughly uniform sequencing depth across donors, an assumption that may not hold.

The CDR3 has 15 amino acids, counting the end cysteine and phenylalanine. Left in the record is the CDR3 DNA by itself, 45 bases read in frame from the first base. Reading the germline V gene gives CDR1 SGHRS and CDR2 YFSETQ. The V and J ends are trimmed by 4 bases and 0 bases, leaving 13 bases between them. Library preparation was by the immunoSEQ multiplex PCR assay. For the multiplex PCR, a mixture combining 60 forward primers for TCR Vbeta segments and 13 reverse primers for TCR Jbeta segments was used. Amplification of the CDR3 region of rearranged TCR beta genes was performed with a multiplex PCR assay on genomic DNA. The Illumina HiSeq System was used to sequence the amplified TCR beta libraries as 87-base-pair reads. Per the original workflow: Across the roughly 640 repertoires, a later analysis counted about 81 million unique TCR beta chains, about 10 million of which were shared by at least two donors. To remove PCR and sequencing errors, raw reads were error-corrected and collapsed into unique sequences using a nearest-neighbor algorithm that merged closely related sequences. V, D and J gene segments were assigned by aligning CDR3 sequences to IMGT reference sequences. Each retained sequence needed at least a six-nucleotide match to both a V gene segment and a J gene segment. Rearrangements were called productive when the CDR3 lacked stop codons and stayed in frame with V and J; all others were non-productive. Following IMGT convention, CDR3 was defined as the stretch from the second conserved V-encoded cysteine to the conserved J-encoded phenylalanine. Sequences without an unambiguous match to a single V gene segment were excluded from the earlier analysis of approximately 560 of the donors. In an earlier analysis of several hundred of the donors, V segments were called functional above 56.7% productive rearrangements and were called segregating when the between-donor standard deviation exceeded 5%. A statistical classification framework was built to diagnose cytomegalovirus status from the catalog of TCR beta chain sequences. V and J gene assignment, in a later analysis, came from comparing TCR nucleotide sequences with IMGT/GENE-DB human TR gene sequences. In a later analysis, CDR3 sequences and most-parsimonious VDJ recombination scenarios were assigned using the TCRdist pipeline. In a later analysis, each TCR beta chain was defined by its CDR3 amino acid sequence together with its V-gene family, and reads lacking a unique V-gene family were excluded. To address suspected cross-contamination and a sequencing artifact, a later analysis removed several hundred highly shared, low-generation-probability nucleotide sequences. For each public chain, a later analysis derived a clonal expansion index from normalized ranks of inferred template counts within each repertoire. Generation probabilities in a later analysis came from a VDJ recombination model fitted to out-of-frame rearrangements, and those results were checked against IGoR. Hypergeometric tests were used in a later analysis to score TCR-TCR, TCR-HLA and TCR-CMV co-occurrence, with a repertoire-size bias correction applied to the TCR pairs. To estimate false discovery rates, a later analysis permuted the HLA or CMV assignments 20 times. In a later analysis, co-occurring TCRs were grouped using DBSCAN, with TCRdist sequence similarity added in when clustering inside HLA-allele-positive subsets. Repertoires with fewer than 30,000 or more than 120,000 public chains, plus five repertoires with anomalous nucleotide sharing, were excluded from co-occurrence clustering. The table was pulled from immuneACCESS by TCRdb, which kept in-frame rearrangements only. Such tables lose some clones; where checked, under half of the loss comes from unresolved V genes, and the rest has no known cause. That table is the source of V, J and clone size, and D and trimming were worked out from the DNA. Counted in this sample were 90,000 to 130,000 clones; just over 75% of them appeared once. 13% of the sample comes from the top ten.

Sample: PBMCs. The sequence joins TRBV5-1 to TRBJ1-1; the D gene is perhaps TRBD1, on 5 matching bases. This receptor was obtained from a man in his thirties or forties in good health and CMV-seropositive. The DNA reads TGCGCCAGCAGCCCGACCGGGGGGATGAACACTGAAGCTTTCTTT. This codes for CASSPTGGMNTEAFF.